Each of the 5 T cell receptor beta chains below was sequenced from the same sample in a study of neurological immune-mediated disorders. TCRdb called the 5' RACE reads again in MiXCR, with one record for every CDR3 protein. The top ten hold over 1% of the sample, which has around 130,000 distinct CDR3 sequences, about 3.4% seen once. The specimen sequenced was PBMCs. Every receptor here comes from a woman aged 30 to 39 with multiple sclerosis.

The table lists this clonotype with many counts. This chain connects TRBV15 to TRBJ2-5, with D unresolved. The CDR3 covers 12 residues. The V end was cut by 1 base, the J end by 5 bases, with 5 bases between. Germline lookup yields CDR1 LNHNV and CDR2 YYDKDF (reference sequence). DNA for the CDR3: TGTGCCACCAGCAGAGCTGGGGAGACCCAGTACTTC. Translation gives CATSRAGETQYF.

This clonotype was detected many times. This chain uses TRBV7-2 with TRBJ2-6, with D tentatively TRBD2 (6 bases). This CDR3 contains 18 residues. In germline, CDR1 is SGHTA, CDR2 FQGNSA. The ends were cut back, 0 bases at V and 2 bases at J, with 14 bases in the middle. In DNA, the CDR3 is TGTGCCAGCAGCTTAGCGGGGCGGGGAGGAACTGGGGCCAACGTCCTGACTTTC. Amino acid sequence: CASSLAGRGGTGANVLTF.

This clonotype was observed many times. The genes are TRBV7-8 and TRBJ2-7; maybe TRBD1 (6 bases). Germline loops: CDR1 SGHVS, CDR2 FQNEAQ. Trimming stripped 5 bases from V and 4 bases from J, with 12 bases between. The CDR3 spans 13 residues. In DNA, the CDR3 is TGTGCCAGCAGCAAGCAACAGGGTTACGAGCAGTACTTC. This codes for CASSKQQGYEQYF.

The chain recombines TRBV12-3 or TRBV12-4 with TRBJ2-2; TRBD2 matches 7 bases. V lost 3 bases, J lost 6 bases, and 4 bases stayed unmatched. The CDR3 has 14 residues. The CDR3 sequence is CASSLGGSSGELFF. The CDR3 region has the DNA TGTGCCAGCAGTTTGGGCGGGAGCTCCGGGGAGCTGTTTTTT.

On this clonotype: A much larger clone differs by one base, so this may be a read error. The V call is TRBV19, the J call TRBJ1-1; the match to TRBD1 covers 7 bases. Germline CDR1 and CDR2: LNHDA and SQIVND (reference sequence). The CDR3 runs to 15 residues. Trimming at V came to 4 bases and at J to 6 bases, leaving 11 bases not matched to a gene. The CDR3 DNA reads TGTGCCAGTAGTACTACCGGGACAGATATCGCTGAAGCTTTCTTT. It codes for CASSTTGTDIAEAFF.